This T cell receptor (beta chain) emerged from a study of molecular identifiers for immune sequencing clone quantification (dated by TCRdb to the late 2010s). At the level of the whole study: In a replicate experiment, RNA from about 20,000 or 100,000 naive CD8 T cells was split into five aliquots, four of which were sequenced. This methods study used CD8 T cells to benchmark TCR RNA copy counting and molecular-identifier clustering-based TCR repertoire sequencing (MIDCIRS). Study-wide conclusions, independent of this receptor: Spiked-in Jurkat TCR RNA equal to a single cell's worth was reported to be detectable even within 1,100,000 naive CD8 T cells. Clones above 20 RNA copies held over 97% of molecules in CMV-specific effector cells but under 1% in naive cells. Modeling gave about 3.3 recovered TCR RNA copies per cell versus about 10 by digital PCR, implying approximately 30% capture efficiency. When barcode sub-clustering was not used, chimeric consensus sequences inflated TCR diversity, with chimeras reaching as high as 47%. The naive libraries included spiked-in Jurkat TCR RNA (10 copies' worth), and this RNA is not part of the donor repertoire. Highly expanded clone sizes could be underestimated because identical TCR molecules may share a barcode.

As encoded in the germline V gene, CDR1 is SGDLS while CDR2 is YYNGEE. The CDR3, from cysteine to phenylalanine, totals 12 residues. The entry retains the CDR3 DNA only, 36 bases that are in frame from base 1. Trimming takes 0 bases from V and 6 bases from J, and the germline ends sit 5 bases apart. Naive CD8 T cell libraries were made from about 20,000 to 1,000,000 sorted cells using 10%, 30% or 50% of purified RNA. On a BD FACSAria II, naive CD8 T cells were FACS-sorted as CD8+CD4-CCR7+CD45RA+ and collected into RLT Plus buffer. Detection sensitivity was tested by spiking Jurkat RNA equal to around 11 TCR copies' worth into samples containing roughly 19,000-1,000,000 naive CD8 T cells. Enrichment of CD8 T cells was performed with RosetteSep CD8+ T Cell Enrichment Cocktail and Ficoll-Paque, after which ACK red cell lysis was carried out. This clonotype was seen at least ten times. Its antigen remains unidentified. Base qualities are not at hand, and no much larger clone is one base apart.

Libraries were made using PCR. The data were produced on an Illumina HiSeq 4000. Bulk TCR libraries were prepared as previously described, using TCR primers listed in Table S5. The Qiagen AllPrep DNA/RNA kit was used to purify total RNA. Before analysis, reads from multiple sequencing runs of one library were combined. The authors' pipeline ran thus. Reads were retained only if an exact TCR constant sequence was present, and the retained reads were trimmed to 150 nt and grouped according to their 12-nt molecular barcodes. Reads within each barcode group were sub-clustered using a 15% Levenshtein threshold, and quality-weighted consensus sequences were constructed for each RNA molecule. Non-functional sequences were removed, as were lower-count sequences one edit away from another. Based on a fit of two negative binomial distributions, barcode sub-clusters having less than 20% of the maximum read count were discarded. In TCRdb, the public reads were trimmed at Q25 with fastp and aligned with MiXCR, with productive beta chains retained. Every CDR3 protein is listed once, alongside the most common genes and DNA of its rows. TCRdb, rather than the study authors, made the V and J calls. The sample table lists about 510,000 distinct CDR3 sequences, roughly 23% of them with a count of one. The ten largest clones represent roughly 0.81% of the sample.

This receptor was identified in a human donor in good health. Some libraries in this study had Jurkat cell RNA spiked in. What was sequenced was naive CD8+ T cells from blood, with Jurkat cell RNA spiked in. The cell subset or site label of this sample denotes: FACS-sorted CD8+CD4-CCR7+CD45RA+ naive T cells. This receptor chain uses TRBV9 and TRBJ2-3, with a weak D call of TRBD2 (5 bases match). The CDR3 here reads CASSVAGDTQYF. The bases are TGTGCCAGCAGCGTAGCGGGGGATACGCAGTATTTT. This CDR3, with the reference TRBV9 and TRBJ2-3 proteins standing in past its ends, gives the full variable domain DSGVTQTPKHLITATGQRVTLRCSPRSGDLSVYWYQQSLDQGLQFLIQYYNGEERAKGNILERFSAQQFPDLHSELNLSSLELGDSALYFCASSVAGDTQYFGPGTRLTVL.